The clone carrying this TCR beta chain was found a few times. The antigen is undetermined. Each CDR3 protein is one row after TCRdb ran MiXCR on the 5' RACE reads. The repertoire holds some 300,000 distinct CDR3 sequences, with roughly 8.7% as singletons. These data belong to a study of T cells after yellow fever vaccination. The V end lost 3 bases, the J end lost 8 bases, and 12 bases lay between the germline ends. CDR3 length equals 13 residues. The germline V gene has CDR1 SGHRS and CDR2 YFSETQ. General observations from the study: Among all clonotypes, a small share was observed in both CD4 and CD8 compartments. The study re-detected most primary-vaccination clones after the booster (under 97% CD4, around 89% CD8).

V is TRBV5-1 and J is TRBJ1-3, with D maybe TRBD1 (6 bases). The sequence was collected from a man aged 18 to 29 who received the YFV17D yellow fever vaccine. Sample: CD4+ T cells sorted from PBMCs, taken 5 days after the yellow fever booster vaccination. CDR3 residues: CASSSGQPDTIYF. DNA of the CDR3: TGCGCCAGCAGCTCGGGACAACCGGACACCATATATTTT. Complete variable domain (other parts from reference TRBV5-1 and TRBJ1-3): KAGVTQTPRYLIKTRGQQVTLSCSPISGHRSVSWYQQTPGQGLQFLFEYFSETQRNKGNFPGRFSGRQFSNSRSEMNVSTLELGDSALYLCASSSGQPDTIYFGEGSWLTVV.